The text below deals with one TCR beta chain. Antigen unknown. The sample comes from a study of T cells in Graves' hyperthyroidism and ophthalmopathy. Germline assignment: CDR1 SGHRS and CDR2 YFSETQ. The CDR3 spans 13 residues. Trimming removed 5 bases at V and 0 bases at J, with 8 bases between. RNA transcripts provided the source from which TCR beta CDR3 regions were amplified. Using the HTBI primer set, a first-round RT-PCR was run on the TCR CDR3. MiXCR, applied by TCRdb to the multiplex PCR reads, yields one record per CDR3 protein. The sample gives about 570,000 distinct CDR3 sequences, roughly 46% of which show up once; under 20% is in the top ten. Findings of the study overall: Model output signaled ophthalmopathy a median around 6.9 months ahead of onset. Most thyroid clonotypes expanded above 0.001 were also detected in blood. Separating ophthalmopathy from stable hyperthyroidism was achieved by a 13 V-J model.

The V gene is TRBV5-1, the J gene TRBJ1-1, with unresolved D. The sequence derives from an adult woman with Graves' disease, either hyperthyroidism or ophthalmopathy (not recorded which). The material sequenced was peripheral blood or thyroid tissue (not recorded which). CDR3 bases: TGCGCCAGCAGGGAGTCTATGAACACTGAAGCTTTCTTT. Translated, it gives CASRESMNTEAFF. Looking up the rest from reference TRBV5-1 and TRBJ1-1 gives the full variable domain: KAGVTQTPRYLIKTRGQQVTLSCSPISGHRSVSWYQQTPGQGLQFLFEYFSETQRNKGNFPGRFSGRQFSNSRSEMNVSTLELGDSALYLCASRESMNTEAFFGQGTRLTVV.